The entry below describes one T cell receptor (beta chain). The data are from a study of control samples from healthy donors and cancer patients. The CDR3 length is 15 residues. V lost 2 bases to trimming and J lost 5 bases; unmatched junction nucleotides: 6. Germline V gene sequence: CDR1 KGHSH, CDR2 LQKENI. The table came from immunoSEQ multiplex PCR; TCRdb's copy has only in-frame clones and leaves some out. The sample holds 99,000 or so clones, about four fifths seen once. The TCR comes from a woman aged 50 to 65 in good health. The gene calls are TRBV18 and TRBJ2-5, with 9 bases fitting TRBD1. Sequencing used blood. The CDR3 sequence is CASSPDRGGSETQYF. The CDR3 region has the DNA TGTGCCAGCTCACCAGACAGGGGGGGATCGGAGACCCAGTACTTC.